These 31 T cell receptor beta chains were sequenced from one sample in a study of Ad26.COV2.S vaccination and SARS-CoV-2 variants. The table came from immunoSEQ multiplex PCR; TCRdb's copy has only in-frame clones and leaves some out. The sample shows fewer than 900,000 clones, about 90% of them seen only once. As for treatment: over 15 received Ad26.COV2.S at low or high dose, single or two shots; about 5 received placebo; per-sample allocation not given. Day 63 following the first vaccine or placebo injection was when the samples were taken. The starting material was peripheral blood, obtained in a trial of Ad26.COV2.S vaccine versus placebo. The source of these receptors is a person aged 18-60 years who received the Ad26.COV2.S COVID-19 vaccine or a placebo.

The CDR3 DNA reads as TGTGCCAGTAGTATTGGGACAGAGAGTCAGCCCCAGCATTTT. It specifies CASSIGTESQPQHF. This chain uses TRBV19 with TRBJ1-5; TRBD1 matches at 7 bases. The CDR3 covers 14 residues. Per germline, CDR1 LNHDA and CDR2 SQIVND (reference sequence). V was pared by 3 bases and J by 6 bases, with 5 bases of the junction left unmatched.

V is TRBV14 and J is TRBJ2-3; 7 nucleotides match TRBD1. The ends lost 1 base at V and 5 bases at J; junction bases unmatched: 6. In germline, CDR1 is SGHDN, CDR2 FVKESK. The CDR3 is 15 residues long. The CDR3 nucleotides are TGTGCCAGCAGCCAAGTTAGGGGGCCTAGAGATACGCAGTATTTT. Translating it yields CASSQVRGPRDTQYF.

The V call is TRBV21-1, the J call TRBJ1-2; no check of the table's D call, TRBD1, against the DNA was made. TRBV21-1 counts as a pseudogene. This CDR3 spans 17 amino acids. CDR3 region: CASSTSTGGTLLYGYTF. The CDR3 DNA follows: TGTGCCAGCAGCACATCGACAGGGGGCACGCTCCTCTATGGCTACACCTTC.

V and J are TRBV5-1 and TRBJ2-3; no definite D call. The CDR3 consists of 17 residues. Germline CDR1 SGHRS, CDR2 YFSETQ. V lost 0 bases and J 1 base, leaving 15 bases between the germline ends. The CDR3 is CASSLAAQVPRTDTQYF. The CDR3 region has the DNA TGCGCCAGCAGCTTGGCCGCGCAGGTCCCCCGCACAGATACGCAGTATTTT.

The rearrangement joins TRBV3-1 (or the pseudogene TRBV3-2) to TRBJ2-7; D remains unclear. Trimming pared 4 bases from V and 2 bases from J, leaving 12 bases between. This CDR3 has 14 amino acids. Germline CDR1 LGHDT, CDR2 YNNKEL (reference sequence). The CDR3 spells CASSPWLATYEQYF. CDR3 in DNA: TGTGCCAGCAGCCCTTGGTTGGCCACCTACGAGCAGTACTTC.

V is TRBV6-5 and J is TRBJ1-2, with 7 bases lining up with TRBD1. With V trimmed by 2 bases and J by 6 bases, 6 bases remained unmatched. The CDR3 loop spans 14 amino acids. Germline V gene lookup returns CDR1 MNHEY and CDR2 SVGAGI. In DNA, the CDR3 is TGTGCCAGCAGTTACGGCAGGGGGGTAGATGGCTACACCTTC. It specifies CASSYGRGVDGYTF.

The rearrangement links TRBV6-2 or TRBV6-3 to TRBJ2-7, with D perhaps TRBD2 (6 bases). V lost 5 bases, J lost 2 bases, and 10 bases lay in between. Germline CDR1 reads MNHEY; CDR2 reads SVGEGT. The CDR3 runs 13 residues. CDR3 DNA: TGTGCCAGCAGTGGGGGGAGGCCCTACGAGCAGTACTTC. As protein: CASSGGRPYEQYF.

In DNA form, the CDR3 reads TGTGCCAGCAGCCTAGGCAGGGCTTACTACACCTTC. Translation gives CASSLGRAYYTF. The chain employs TRBV3-1 (or the pseudogene TRBV3-2) and TRBJ1-2, with D perhaps TRBD1 (5 bases). Trimming left V 4 bases short and J 10 bases short, with 13 bases between. The CDR3 length is 12 residues. Germline CDR1 reads LGHDT; CDR2 reads YNNKEL (reference sequence).

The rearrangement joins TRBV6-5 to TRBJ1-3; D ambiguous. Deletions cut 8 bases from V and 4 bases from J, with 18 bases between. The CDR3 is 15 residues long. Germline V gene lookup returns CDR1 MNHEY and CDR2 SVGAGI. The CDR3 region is CASASIRTAGNTIYF. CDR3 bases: TGTGCCAGCGCGTCTATACGAACGGCAGGAAACACCATATATTTT.

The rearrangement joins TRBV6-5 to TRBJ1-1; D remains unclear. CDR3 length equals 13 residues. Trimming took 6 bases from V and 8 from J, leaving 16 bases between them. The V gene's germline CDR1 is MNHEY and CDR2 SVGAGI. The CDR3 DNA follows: TGTGCCAGCAGCCGCTTTGAGAGGGAGGAAGCTTTCTTT. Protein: CASSRFEREEAFF.

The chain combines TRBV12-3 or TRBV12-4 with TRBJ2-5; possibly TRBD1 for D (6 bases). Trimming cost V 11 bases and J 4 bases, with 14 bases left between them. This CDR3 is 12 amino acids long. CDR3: CACRDTGETQYF. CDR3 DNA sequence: TGTGCCTGCCGGGACACCGGAGAGACCCAGTACTTC.

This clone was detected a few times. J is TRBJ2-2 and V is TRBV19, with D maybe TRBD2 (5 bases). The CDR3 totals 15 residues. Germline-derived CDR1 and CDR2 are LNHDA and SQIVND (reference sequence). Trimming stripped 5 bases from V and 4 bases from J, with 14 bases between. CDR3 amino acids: CASSWASSGTGELFF. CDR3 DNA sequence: TGTGCCAGTAGTTGGGCTAGCTCGGGCACCGGGGAGCTGTTTTTT.

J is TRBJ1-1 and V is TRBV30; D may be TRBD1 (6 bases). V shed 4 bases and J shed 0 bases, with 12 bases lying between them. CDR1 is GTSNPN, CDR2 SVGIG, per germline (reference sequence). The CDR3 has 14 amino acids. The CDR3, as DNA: TGTGCCTGGATTCGGACAGCCATGAACACTGAAGCTTTCTTT. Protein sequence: CAWIRTAMNTEAFF.

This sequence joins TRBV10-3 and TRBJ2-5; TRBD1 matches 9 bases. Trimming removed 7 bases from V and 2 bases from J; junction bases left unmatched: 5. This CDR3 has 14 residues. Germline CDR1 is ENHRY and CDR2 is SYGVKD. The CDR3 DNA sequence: TGTGCCATCAAAGGGACAGGGACACAAGAGACCCAGTACTTC. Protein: CAIKGTGTQETQYF.

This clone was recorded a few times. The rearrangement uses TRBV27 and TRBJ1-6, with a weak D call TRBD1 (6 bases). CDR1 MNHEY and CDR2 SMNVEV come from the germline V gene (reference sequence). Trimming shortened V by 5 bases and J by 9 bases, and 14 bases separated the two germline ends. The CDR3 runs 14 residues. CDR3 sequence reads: CASSKQGFRSPLHF. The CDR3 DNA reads TGTGCCAGCAGTAAACAGGGTTTTCGTTCACCCCTCCACTTT.

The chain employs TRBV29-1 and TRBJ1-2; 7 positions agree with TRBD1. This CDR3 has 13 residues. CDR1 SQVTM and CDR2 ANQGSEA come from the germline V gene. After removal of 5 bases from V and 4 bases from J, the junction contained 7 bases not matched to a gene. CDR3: CSVLTGTGYGYTF. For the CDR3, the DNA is TGCAGCGTTTTGACAGGGACTGGCTATGGCTACACCTTC.

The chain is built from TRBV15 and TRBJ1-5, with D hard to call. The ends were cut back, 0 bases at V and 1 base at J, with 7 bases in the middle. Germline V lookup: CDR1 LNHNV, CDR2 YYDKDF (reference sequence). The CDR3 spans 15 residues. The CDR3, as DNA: TGTGCCACCAGCAGAGATCAGGCGAGCAATCAGCCCCAGCATTTT. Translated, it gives CATSRDQASNQPQHF.

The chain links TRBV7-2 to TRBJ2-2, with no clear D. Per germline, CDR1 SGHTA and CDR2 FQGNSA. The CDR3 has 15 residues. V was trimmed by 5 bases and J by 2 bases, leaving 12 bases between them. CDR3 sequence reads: CASSPLTDNTGELFF. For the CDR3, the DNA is TGTGCCAGCAGCCCCCTCACGGATAACACCGGGGAGCTGTTTTTT.

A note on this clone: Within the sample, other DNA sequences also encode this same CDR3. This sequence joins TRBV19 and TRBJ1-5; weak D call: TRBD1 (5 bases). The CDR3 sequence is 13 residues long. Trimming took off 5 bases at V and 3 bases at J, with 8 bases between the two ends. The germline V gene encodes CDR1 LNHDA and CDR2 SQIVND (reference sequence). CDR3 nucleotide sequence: TGTGCCAGTAGTCCGACAGTCAATCAGCCCCAGCATTTT. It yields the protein CASSPTVNQPQHF.

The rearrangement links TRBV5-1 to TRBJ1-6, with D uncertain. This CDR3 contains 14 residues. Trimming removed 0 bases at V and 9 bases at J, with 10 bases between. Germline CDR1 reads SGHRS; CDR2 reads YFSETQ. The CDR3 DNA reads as TGCGCCAGCAGCTTGGGGGGTGCGGGTTCACCCCTCCACTTT. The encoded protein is CASSLGGAGSPLHF.

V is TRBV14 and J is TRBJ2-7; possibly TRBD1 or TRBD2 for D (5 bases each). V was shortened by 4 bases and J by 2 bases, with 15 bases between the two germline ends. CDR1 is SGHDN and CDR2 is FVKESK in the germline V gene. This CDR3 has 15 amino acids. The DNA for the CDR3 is TGTGCCAGCAGCCCACCACCGGGACCGACCTACGAGCAGTACTTC. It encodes CASSPPPGPTYEQYF.

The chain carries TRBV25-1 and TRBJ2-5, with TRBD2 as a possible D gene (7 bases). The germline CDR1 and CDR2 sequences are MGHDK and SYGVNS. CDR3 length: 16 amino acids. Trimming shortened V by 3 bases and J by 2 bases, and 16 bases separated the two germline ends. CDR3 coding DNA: TGTGCCAGCAGTGACCCCCGGGGGGCAAGACAAGAGACCCAGTACTTC. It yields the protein CASSDPRGARQETQYF.

The CDR3 region is CAWGEALFGYEQYF. DNA for the CDR3: TGTGCCTGGGGGGAGGCCCTTTTTGGTTACGAGCAGTACTTC. The V and J genes are TRBV30 and TRBJ2-7; D might be TRBD2 (6 bases). The V gene's germline CDR1 is GTSNPN and CDR2 SVGIG (reference sequence). This CDR3 is built from 14 residues. V dropped 5 bases and J dropped 4 bases, with 18 bases sitting between them.

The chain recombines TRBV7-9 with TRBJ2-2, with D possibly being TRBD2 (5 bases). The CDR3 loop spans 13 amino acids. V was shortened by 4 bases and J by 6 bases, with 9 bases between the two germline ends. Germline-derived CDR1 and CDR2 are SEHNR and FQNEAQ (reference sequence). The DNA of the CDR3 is TGTGCCAGCAGCTCTCTGAGGGCCGGGGAGCTGTTTTTT. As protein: CASSSLRAGELFF.

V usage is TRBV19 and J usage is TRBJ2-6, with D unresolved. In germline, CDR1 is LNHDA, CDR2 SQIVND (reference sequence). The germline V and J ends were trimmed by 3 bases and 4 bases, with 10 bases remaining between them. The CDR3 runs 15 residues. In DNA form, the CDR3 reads TGTGCCAGTAGTATTTACAGTGCCGGGGCCAACGTCCTGACTTTC. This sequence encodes CASSIYSAGANVLTF.

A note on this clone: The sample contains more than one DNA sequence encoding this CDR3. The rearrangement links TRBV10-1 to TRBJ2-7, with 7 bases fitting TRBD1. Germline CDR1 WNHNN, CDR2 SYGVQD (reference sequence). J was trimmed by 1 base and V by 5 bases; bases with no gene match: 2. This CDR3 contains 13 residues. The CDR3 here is CASSPGQSYEQYF. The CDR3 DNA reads TGCGCCAGCAGTCCGGGACAGTCCTACGAGCAGTACTTC.

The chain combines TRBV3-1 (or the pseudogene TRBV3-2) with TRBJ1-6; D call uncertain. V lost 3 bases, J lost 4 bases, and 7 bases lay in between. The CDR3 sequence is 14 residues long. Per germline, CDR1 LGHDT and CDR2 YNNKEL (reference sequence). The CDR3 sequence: CASSQSNYNSPLHF. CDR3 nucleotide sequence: TGTGCCAGCAGCCAGAGTAATTATAATTCACCCCTCCACTTT.

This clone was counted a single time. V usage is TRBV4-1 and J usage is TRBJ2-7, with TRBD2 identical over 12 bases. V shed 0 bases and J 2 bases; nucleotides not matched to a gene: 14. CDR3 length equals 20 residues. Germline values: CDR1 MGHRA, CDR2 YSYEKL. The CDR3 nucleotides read TGCGCCAGCAGCCAAGACCCCACACTAGCGGGGGGCCCGTTGGCCTACGAGCAGTACTTC. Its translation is CASSQDPTLAGGPLAYEQYF.

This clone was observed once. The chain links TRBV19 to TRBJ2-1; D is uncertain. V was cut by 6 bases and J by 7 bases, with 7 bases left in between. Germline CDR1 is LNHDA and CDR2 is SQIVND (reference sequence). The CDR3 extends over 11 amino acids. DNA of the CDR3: TGTGCCAGTAGCCTAGGGAATGAGCAGTTCTTC. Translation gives CASSLGNEQFF. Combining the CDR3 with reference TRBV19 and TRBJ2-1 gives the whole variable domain DGGITQSPKYLFRKEGQNVTLSCEQNLNHDAMYWYRQDPGQGLRLIYYSQIVNDFQKGDIAEGYSVSREKKESFPLTVTSAQKNPTAFYLCASSLGNEQFFGPGTRLTVL.

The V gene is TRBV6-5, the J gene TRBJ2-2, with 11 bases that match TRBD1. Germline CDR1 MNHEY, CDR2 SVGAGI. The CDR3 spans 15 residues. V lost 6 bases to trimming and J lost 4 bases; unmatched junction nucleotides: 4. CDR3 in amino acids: CASRGQGGGTGELFF. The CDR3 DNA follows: TGTGCCAGCAGGGGACAGGGGGGGGGCACCGGGGAGCTGTTTTTT.

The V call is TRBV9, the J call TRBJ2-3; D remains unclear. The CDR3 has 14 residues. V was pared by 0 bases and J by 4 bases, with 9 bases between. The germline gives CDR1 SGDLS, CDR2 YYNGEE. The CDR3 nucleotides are TGTGCCAGCAGCGTAGGTTCAAGATCAGATACGCAGTATTTT. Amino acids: CASSVGSRSDTQYF.